This section outlines one TCR beta chain sequence together with its context. This clone was counted a few times. The target of this receptor is not known. Base-call qualities are not available, and no considerably larger clone is one nucleotide away. This record comes from a study of blood T cell repertoires in COVID-19 (dated by TCRdb to about 2020). Background on the whole study: The collaborator samples originated in the United States, Italy and Spain and spanned the acute and convalescent phases of COVID-19. The prospective study material was composed of cDNA or gDNA derived from T cells, B-cell-depleted T cells, or PBMCs. Deeply sampled blood TCRbeta repertoires from subjects exposed to, actively infected with, or recovered from COVID-19 were included in the dataset. The repertoires were made available in a free public database intended to serve as a resource for research on the immune response to SARS-CoV-2. The samples were drawn from the first 160 participants of the ongoing ImmuneRACE study and from 950 to 1,500 subjects provided by 6 global collaborators. A de-identified subject ID, COVID-19 status, age in years and sex were almost always included in the sample metadata. Where available, HLA class I and class II types were taken from metadata supplied by the sample provider and were not determined by assay-based typing. On the study overall, not on this receptor specifically: The quantity of clinical and demographic metadata differed by source and by participant and was supplied without curation.

TCRbeta CDR3 regions were amplified from genomic DNA using the immunoSEQ Assay, a bias-controlled multiplex PCR. The study's own analysis went as follows. The number of nucleated cells in each sample was estimated by amplification of reference gene primers within the assay. To quantify the absolute abundance of each unique TCRbeta CDR3 rearrangement, sequence reads were collapsed and filtered. For each sample, productive Simpson clonality was calculated as the square root of Simpson's diversity index across productive rearrangements. The clones in this table, taken by TCRdb from immuneACCESS, are in-frame only. Not every clone is retained; where verified, under half of the shortfall comes from an unresolved V gene, and the cause of the rest is unknown. V and J calls and clone size are given by that table; D and trimming were obtained from the DNA. The sample table records about 440,000 clones; around 88% of these occur just once. The ten top clones hold roughly 12% of the sample.

One collaborating source in Seattle enrolled patients during active infection and followed them longitudinally through the course of disease. Each collaborating institution followed its own protocols to collect whole blood in K2EDTA tubes. For TCRbeta analysis, collaborators shipped samples in one of three forms: frozen whole blood, isolated PBMCs, or DNA extracted from either of those sample types. Sample: peripheral blood. The receptor's source is a woman aged 45-65 years with COVID-19, enrolled during active disease.

The CDR3 loop reads CASSQDLTASNTGELFF. DNA sequence: TGTGCCAGCAGCCAAGATCTGACAGCTTCGAACACCGGGGAGCTGTTTTTT. This receptor chain uses TRBV4-2 and TRBJ2-2; TRBD1 is a possible D gene, resting on 5 matching bases. V gives up 0 bases and J gives up 0 bases, and the segment between their germline ends measures 11 bases. The CDR3 has 17 amino acids, counting the end cysteine and phenylalanine. The retained sequence is limited to the CDR3, 51 bases, with the frame set at the first base. The germline V gene encodes CDR1 LGHNA and CDR2 YNFKEQ.